What follows are 15 T cell receptor beta chains derived from one specimen sequenced in a study of cytomegalovirus exposure and HLA in healthy donors. The PCR was carried out with 60 Vbeta primers and 13 Jbeta primers. Some clones are missing from TCRdb's copy, which holds only in-frame ones; the method was immunoSEQ multiplex PCR. Of 120,000 or so clones in the sample, more than 80% were seen once. The sample comprised PBMCs. The source is a man aged 25-45 years in good health and CMV-seronegative.

In its sample, this clone was seen once. The genes are TRBV7-3 and TRBJ2-3, with D possibly TRBD1 on 8 matching bases. This CDR3 spans 16 amino acids. CDR1 and CDR2 from the germline V gene are SGHTA and FQGTGA. V was shortened by 4 bases and J by 1 base, with 15 bases between the two germline ends. DNA for the CDR3: TGTGCCAGCAGCTCGGGACAGGCGGGGGGCACAGATACGCAGTATTTT. This translates into CASSSGQAGGTDTQYF.

This chain connects TRBV9 to TRBJ2-5; 8 bases match TRBD2. The germline CDR1 and CDR2 sequences are SGDLS and YYNGEE. The CDR3 runs 18 residues. J lost 1 base, V lost 0 bases, and 11 bases had no gene match. The CDR3 sequence: CASSVGLAGEYSQETQYF. The CDR3, as DNA: TGTGCCAGCAGCGTAGGGCTAGCGGGCGAATATAGCCAAGAGACCCAGTACTTC.

This rearrangement joins TRBV28 to TRBJ2-4; tentative D call: TRBD1 (8 bases). The CDR3 has 14 amino acids. V gave up 2 bases and J gave up 8 bases, with 13 bases separating them. Germline CDR1 MDHEN, CDR2 SYDVKM. The CDR3 protein is CASSLHRGGDIQYF. CDR3 nucleotides: TGTGCCAGCAGTTTACACAGGGGGGGGGACATTCAGTACTTC.

Regarding this clone: Mismatch with germline at one junction end may stem from a read error. The V call is TRBV6-5, the J call TRBJ1-5; no clear D. Germline V CDR1 and CDR2: MNHEY, SVGAGI. CDR3 length: 13 amino acids. As DNA, the CDR3 is TGTGCCAGCAGGGCAGCGATCAATCAGCCCCAGAATTTT. It codes for CASRAAINQPQNF.

This clone was recorded once. The chain links TRBV12-5 to TRBJ1-2; D may be TRBD1 (5 bases). The germline V and J ends were trimmed by 7 bases and 4 bases, with 16 bases remaining between them. CDR1 and CDR2 from the germline V gene are LGHNT and FRNRAP. There are 14 residues in the CDR3. In nucleotides, the CDR3 is TGTGCTAGTGTTAACAGACAGAATCTCTATGGCTACACCTTC. It encodes CASVNRQNLYGYTF.

CDR3 in amino acids: CASSSAGYQETQYF. The CDR3 region has the DNA TGTGCCAGCAGCTCAGCGGGGTACCAAGAGACCCAGTACTTC. This sequence joins TRBV5-4 and TRBJ2-5; 7 nucleotides match TRBD2. This CDR3 has 14 residues. Losses at the gene ends were 3 bases for V and 0 bases for J; bases not matched to a gene: 2. Germline values: CDR1 SGHNT, CDR2 YYREEE (reference sequence).

The CDR3: CASSPGRGGRRYEQYF. The CDR3, as DNA: TGCGCCAGCAGCCCAGGAAGGGGCGGGAGAAGGTACGAGCAGTACTTC. V is TRBV5-1 and J is TRBJ2-5; TRBD2 aligns across 7 bases. With the DNA end fitting TRBJ2-7 better, the J assignment may be wrong. There are 16 residues in the CDR3. CDR1 is SGHRS and CDR2 is YFSETQ in the germline V gene.

This clone was found a few times. The chain couples TRBV14 to TRBJ1-6; a possible D gene is TRBD1 (5 bases). V dropped 1 base and J dropped 7 bases, with 8 bases sitting between them. The CDR3 contains 14 residues. Germline CDR1 and CDR2: SGHDN and FVKESK. DNA of the CDR3: TGTGCCAGCAGCCAAGGCAGGGAAAATTCACCCCTCCACTTT. Protein: CASSQGRENSPLHF. The whole variable domain, filled in from reference TRBV14 and TRBJ1-6, reads EAGVTQFPSHSVIEKGQTVTLRCDPISGHDNLYWYRRVMGKEIKFLLHFVKESKQDESGMPNNRFLAERTGGTYSTLKVQPAELEDSGVYFCASSQGRENSPLHFGNGTRLTVT.

The chain combines TRBV21-1 with TRBJ2-1; TRBD2, the D gene given by the table, was not confirmed from the DNA. TRBV21-1 is reported as a pseudogene. This CDR3 comprises 14 residues. The CDR3, as DNA: TGTGCCCCACACGGACTAGCGGGATGGGTCGAGCAGTTCTTC. This sequence encodes CAPHGLAGWVEQFF.

The gene calls are TRBV28 and TRBJ2-1, with D possibly TRBD2 on 5 matching bases. This CDR3 comprises 17 residues. Germline-derived CDR1 and CDR2 are MDHEN and SYDVKM. Trimming cost V 4 bases and J 5 bases, with 21 bases left between them. CDR3 in amino acids: CASSSTLGGLVDNEQFF. The CDR3 coding sequence is TGTGCCAGCAGTTCCACACTTGGAGGTCTAGTGGACAATGAGCAGTTCTTC.

The chain carries TRBV5-1 and TRBJ2-7; 7 bases agree with TRBD1. The length of the CDR3 is 13 residues. The V and J ends lost 3 bases and 4 bases, in that order; junction bases with no gene match: 4. Germline CDR1 and CDR2: SGHRS and YFSETQ. The CDR3 DNA reads as TGCGCCAGCAGCTGGGACAGAGGTTACGAGCAGTACTTC. Its protein product is CASSWDRGYEQYF.

The chain links TRBV7-9 to TRBJ2-7; 9 nucleotides match TRBD1. The CDR3 runs 16 residues. V was clipped by 4 bases and J by 3 bases; unmatched bases: 10. Germline V lookup: CDR1 SEHNR, CDR2 FQNEAQ (reference sequence). Here the CDR3 reads CASSSISGQGVYEQYF. CDR3 in DNA: TGTGCCAGCAGCTCGATTTCGGGACAGGGCGTCTACGAGCAGTACTTC.

The genes are TRBV6-4 and TRBJ2-1, with 7 nucleotides matching TRBD2. The CDR3 loop spans 15 amino acids. After removal of 5 bases from V and 0 bases from J, the junction contained 4 bases not matched to a gene. CDR1 and CDR2 (germline): MRHNA, SNTAGT. Here the CDR3 DNA reads TGTGCCAGCAGTCAGCGGGATAGCTCCTACAATGAGCAGTTCTTC. This gives the protein CASSQRDSSYNEQFF.

Only a few counts were recorded for this clone. The V call is TRBV13, the J call TRBJ2-4; 9 nucleotides match TRBD1. Looked up from germline, CDR1 is PRHDT and CDR2 is FYEKMQ (reference sequence). The CDR3 spans 17 residues. V trimming: 4 bases; J trimming: 1 base; junction bases outside the gene matches: 8. The CDR3 loop reads CASSSRTGAAAKNIQYF. The CDR3 coding sequence is TGTGCCAGCAGCTCCAGGACAGGGGCAGCGGCCAAAAACATTCAGTACTTC.

This clone was seen a handful of times. This chain joins TRBV2 and TRBJ1-4; 7 nucleotides agree with TRBD1. The CDR3 spans 14 residues. After removal of 8 bases from V and 5 bases from J, the junction contained 8 bases not matched to a gene. The germline gives CDR1 SNHLY, CDR2 FYNNEI. The CDR3 protein is CASGTGAVNEKLFF. CDR3 nucleotides: TGTGCCAGCGGAACAGGGGCCGTAAATGAAAAACTGTTTTTT.